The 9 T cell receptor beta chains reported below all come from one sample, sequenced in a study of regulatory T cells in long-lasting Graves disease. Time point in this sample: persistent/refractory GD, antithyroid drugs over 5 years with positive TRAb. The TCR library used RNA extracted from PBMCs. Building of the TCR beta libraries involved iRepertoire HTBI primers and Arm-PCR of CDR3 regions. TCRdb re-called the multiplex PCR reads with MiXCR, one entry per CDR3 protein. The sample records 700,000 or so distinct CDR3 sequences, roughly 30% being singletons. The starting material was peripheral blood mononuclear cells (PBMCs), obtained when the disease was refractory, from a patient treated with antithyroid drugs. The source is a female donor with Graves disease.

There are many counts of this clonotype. The CDR3 bases are TGTGCCAGCAGCCGGGACAGGGTGGTCACTGAAGCTTTCTTT. Protein product: CASSRDRVVTEAFF. V is TRBV28 and J is TRBJ1-1; 9 nucleotides agree with TRBD1. Germline loops: CDR1 MDHEN, CDR2 SYDVKM. The trim removed 6 bases at V and 4 bases at J, leaving 6 bases unmatched. The CDR3 has 14 residues.

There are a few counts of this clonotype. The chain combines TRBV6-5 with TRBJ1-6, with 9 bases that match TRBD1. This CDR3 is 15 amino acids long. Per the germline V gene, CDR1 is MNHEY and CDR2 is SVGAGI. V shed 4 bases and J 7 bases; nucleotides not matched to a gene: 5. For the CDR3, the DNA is TGTGCCAGCAGTTCGACCGGGACAGGGAATTCACCCCTCCACTTT. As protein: CASSSTGTGNSPLHF.

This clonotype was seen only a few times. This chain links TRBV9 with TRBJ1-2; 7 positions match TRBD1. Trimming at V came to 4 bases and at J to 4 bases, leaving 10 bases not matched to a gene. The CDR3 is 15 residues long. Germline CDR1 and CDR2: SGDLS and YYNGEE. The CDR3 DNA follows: TGTGCCAGCAGCTTCCGGGACAGCCATTTCTATGGCTACACCTTC. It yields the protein CASSFRDSHFYGYTF.

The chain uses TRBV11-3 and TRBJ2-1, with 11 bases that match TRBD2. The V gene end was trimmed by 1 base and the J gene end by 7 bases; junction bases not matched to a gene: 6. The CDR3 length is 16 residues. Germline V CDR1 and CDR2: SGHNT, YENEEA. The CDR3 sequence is CASSLGLAGGENEQFF. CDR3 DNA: TGTGCCAGCAGCTTAGGGCTAGCGGGAGGAGAAAATGAGCAGTTCTTC.

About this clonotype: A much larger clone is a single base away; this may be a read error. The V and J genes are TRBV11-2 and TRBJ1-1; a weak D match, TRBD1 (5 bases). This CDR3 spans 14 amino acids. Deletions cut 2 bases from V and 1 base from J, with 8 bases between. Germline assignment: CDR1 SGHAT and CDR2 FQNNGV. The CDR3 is CASSLMQGNTEAFF. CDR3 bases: TGTGCCAGCAGCTTAATGCAGGGGAACACTGAAGCTTTCTTT.

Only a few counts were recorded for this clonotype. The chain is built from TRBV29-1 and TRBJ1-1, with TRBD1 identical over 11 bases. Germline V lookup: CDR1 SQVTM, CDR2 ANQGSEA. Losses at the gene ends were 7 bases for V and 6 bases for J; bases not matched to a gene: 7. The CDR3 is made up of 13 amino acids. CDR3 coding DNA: TGCAGCGGCGGACAGGGGGCCAGCGCTGAAGCTTTCTTT. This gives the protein CSGGQGASAEAFF.

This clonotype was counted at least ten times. The CDR3 region has the DNA TGTGCCAGCAGCCAAGACAGGGGCGTCAGCTATGGCTACACCTTC. Its protein is CASSQDRGVSYGYTF. The rearrangement joins TRBV27 to TRBJ1-2; 8 bases align to TRBD1. The CDR3 is 15 residues long. The V gene's germline CDR1 is MNHEY and CDR2 SMNVEV (reference sequence). V lost 6 bases to trimming and J lost 4 bases; unmatched junction nucleotides: 10.

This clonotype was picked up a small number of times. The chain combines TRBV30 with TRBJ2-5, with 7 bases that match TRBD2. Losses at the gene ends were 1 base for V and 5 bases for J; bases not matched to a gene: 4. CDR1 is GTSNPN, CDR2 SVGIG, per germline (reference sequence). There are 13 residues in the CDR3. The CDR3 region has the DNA TGTGCCTGGAGTGGGGAGGGGATGGAGACCCAGTACTTC. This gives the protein CAWSGEGMETQYF.

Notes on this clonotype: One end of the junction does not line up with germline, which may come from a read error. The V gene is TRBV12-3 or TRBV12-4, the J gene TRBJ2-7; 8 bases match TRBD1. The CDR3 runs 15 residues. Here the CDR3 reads CAISLVGQGNYEQYF. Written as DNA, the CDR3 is TGTGCCATCAGTTTAGTTGGACAGGGAAACTACGAGCAGTACTTC.